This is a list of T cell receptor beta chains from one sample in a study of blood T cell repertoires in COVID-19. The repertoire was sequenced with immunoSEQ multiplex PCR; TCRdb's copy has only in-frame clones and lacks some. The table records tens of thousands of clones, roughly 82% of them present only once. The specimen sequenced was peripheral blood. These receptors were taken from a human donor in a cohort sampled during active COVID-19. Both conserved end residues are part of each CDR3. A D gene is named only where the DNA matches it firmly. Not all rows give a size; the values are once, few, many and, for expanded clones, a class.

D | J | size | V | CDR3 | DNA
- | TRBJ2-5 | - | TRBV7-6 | CASSRTRAQETQYF | TGTGCCAGCAGCCGCACCAGGGCTCAAGAGACCCAGTACTTC
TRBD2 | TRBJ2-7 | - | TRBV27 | CASSLYAAGAGGTSYEQYF | TGTGCCAGCAGTTTATATGCCGCCGGGGCGGGGGGTACCTCCTACGAGCAGTACTTC
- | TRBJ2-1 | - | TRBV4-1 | CASSQHEDNEQFF | TGCGCCAGCAGCCAGCATGAGGACAATGAGCAGTTCTTC
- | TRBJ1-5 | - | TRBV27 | CAGSGRVNQPQHF | TGTGCCGGTTCAGGGAGGGTCAATCAGCCCCAGCATTTT
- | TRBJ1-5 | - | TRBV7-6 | CASSLAGELNQPQHF | TGTGCCAGCAGCTTGGCAGGGGAACTAAATCAGCCCCAGCATTTT
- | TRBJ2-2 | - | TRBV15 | CATSRATAGELFF | TGTGCCACCAGCCGAGCGACTGCCGGGGAGCTGTTTTTT
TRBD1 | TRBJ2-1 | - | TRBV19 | CASSLRSQGTGRINNEQFF | TGTGCCAGTAGTCTGAGGTCTCAAGGGACAGGGAGAATAAACAATGAGCAGTTCTTC
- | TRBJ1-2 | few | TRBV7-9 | CASSFRQTGRPNYGYTF | TGTGCCAGCAGCTTCAGACAGACAGGCAGGCCAAACTATGGCTACACCTTC
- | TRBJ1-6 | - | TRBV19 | CASSSGGFSSPLHF | TGTGCCAGTAGCAGTGGAGGGTTCAGTTCACCCCTCCACTTT
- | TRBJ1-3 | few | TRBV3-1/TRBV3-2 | CASSQGARRTIYF | TGTGCCAGCAGCCAAGGGGCGCGTAGGACCATATATTTT
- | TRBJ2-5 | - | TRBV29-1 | CSVSPGQPEGTQYF | TGCAGCGTCTCTCCCGGGCAACCTGAGGGGACCCAGTACTTC
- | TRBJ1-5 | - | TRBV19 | CASSRADNQPQHF | TGTGCCAGTAGTAGGGCAGACAATCAGCCCCAGCATTTT
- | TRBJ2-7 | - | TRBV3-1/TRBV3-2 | CASSPGQSRILFEQYF | TGTGCCAGCAGCCCCGGACAGAGCAGGATATTATTCGAGCAGTACTTC
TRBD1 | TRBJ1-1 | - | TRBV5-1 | CASSGAGTVNTEAFF | TGCGCCAGCAGCGGGGCAGGGACAGTGAACACTGAAGCTTTCTTT
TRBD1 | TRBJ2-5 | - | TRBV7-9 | CASSLAGTVETQYF | TGTGCCAGCAGCTTAGCCGGGACAGTAGAGACCCAGTACTTC
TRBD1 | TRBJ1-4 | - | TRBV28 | CASSKQGFREKLFF | TGTGCCAGCAGCAAACAGGGGTTCCGTGAAAAACTGTTTTTT
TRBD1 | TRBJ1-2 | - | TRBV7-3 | CASSSGQGYGYTF | TGTGCCAGCAGCTCCGGACAGGGCTATGGCTACACCTTC
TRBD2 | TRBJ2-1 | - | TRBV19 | CASSISSGTYNEQFF | TGTGCCAGTAGTATCTCTAGCGGTACCTACAATGAGCAGTTCTTC
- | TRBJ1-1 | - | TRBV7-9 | CASSSNGGTEAFF | TGTGCCAGCAGCTCTAACGGCGGCACTGAAGCTTTCTTT
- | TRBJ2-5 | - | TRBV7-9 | CASSLSQFQETQYF | TGTGCCAGCAGCTTATCGCAGTTCCAGGAGACCCAGTACTTC
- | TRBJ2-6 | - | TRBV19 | CASIPRDSGANVLTF | TGTGCCAGTATACCCCGGGACTCTGGGGCCAACGTCCTGACTTTC
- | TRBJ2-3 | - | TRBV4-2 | CASSQVRGGGSDTQYF | TGTGCCAGCAGCCAAGTTAGAGGGGGGGGCTCAGATACGCAGTATTTT
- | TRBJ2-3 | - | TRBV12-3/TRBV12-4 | CASSYTGDTQYF | TGTGCCAGCAGTTATACCGGGGATACGCAGTATTTT
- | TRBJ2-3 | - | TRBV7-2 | CASSVRTDTQYF | TGTGCCAGCAGCGTCCGGACAGATACGCAGTATTTT
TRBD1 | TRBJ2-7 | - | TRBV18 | CASSAGTGAYEQYF | TGTGCCAGCTCAGCCGGGACAGGGGCCTACGAGCAGTACTTC
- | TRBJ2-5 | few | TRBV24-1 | CATSDRGLGTQYF | TGTGCCACCAGTGATAGGGGGTTGGGGACCCAGTACTTC
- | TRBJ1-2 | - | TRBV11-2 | CASSLDLRLYGYTF | TGTGCCAGCAGCTTAGACCTCAGACTATATGGCTACACCTTC
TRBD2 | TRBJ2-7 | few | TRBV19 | CATGRYSYEQYF | TGTGCCACCGGGAGGTACTCCTACGAGCAGTACTTC
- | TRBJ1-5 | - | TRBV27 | CASSWSQNQPQHF | TGTGCCAGCAGTTGGAGTCAAAATCAGCCCCAGCATTTT
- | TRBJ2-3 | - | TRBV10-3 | CAISDRDRGLGTDTQYF | TGTGCCATCAGTGATCGGGATCGGGGTTTGGGCACAGATACGCAGTATTTT
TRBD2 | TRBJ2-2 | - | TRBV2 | CASIERGGTGELFF | TGTGCCAGCATCGAGCGGGGGGGAACCGGGGAGCTGTTTTTT
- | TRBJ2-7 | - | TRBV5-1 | CASSLVQGSSYEQYF | TGCGCCAGCAGCTTGGTTCAGGGGAGCTCCTACGAGCAGTACTTC
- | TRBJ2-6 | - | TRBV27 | CASAKGGAGANVLTF | TGTGCCAGCGCAAAGGGGGGGGCTGGGGCCAACGTCCTGACTTTC
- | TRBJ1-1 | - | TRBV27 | CASSTTGTTEAFF | TGTGCCAGCAGTACGACAGGCACCACTGAAGCTTTCTTT
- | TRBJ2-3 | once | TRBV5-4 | CASSLREGTDTQYF | TGTGCCAGCAGCTTGAGGGAGGGCACAGATACGCAGTATTTT
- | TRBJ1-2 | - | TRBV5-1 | CASSATGNYGYTF | TGCGCCAGCAGCGCTACAGGGAACTATGGCTACACCTTC
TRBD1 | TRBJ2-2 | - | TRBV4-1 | CASSQDRTGVGELFF | TGCGCCAGCAGCCAAGACAGGACAGGGGTCGGGGAGCTGTTTTTT
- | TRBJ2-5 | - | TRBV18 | CASSPRTVETQYF | TGTGCCAGCTCACCCCGGACAGTAGAGACCCAGTACTTC
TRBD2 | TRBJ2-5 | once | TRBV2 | CASSEASGGPGTQYF | TGTGCCAGCAGTGAAGCAAGCGGGGGCCCTGGGACCCAGTACTTC
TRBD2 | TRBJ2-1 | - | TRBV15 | CATSPSGRGSSEQFF | TGTGCCACCAGCCCCTCGGGGCGGGGGTCCTCCGAGCAGTTCTTC
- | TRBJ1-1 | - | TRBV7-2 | CASSLYQGNTEAFF | TGTGCCAGCAGCTTATATCAGGGGAACACTGAAGCTTTCTTT
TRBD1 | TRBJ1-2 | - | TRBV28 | CASSSTGTGNYGYTF | TGTGCCAGCAGTTCCACCGGGACAGGGAACTATGGCTACACCTTC
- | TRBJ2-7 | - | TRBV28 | CASGGAGQYF | TGTGCCAGCGGAGGCGCAGGGCAGTACTTC
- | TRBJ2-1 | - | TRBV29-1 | CSVTRQLYNEQFF | TGCAGCGTTACCCGACAGCTCTACAATGAGCAGTTCTTC
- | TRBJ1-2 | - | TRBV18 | CASSGGGAGIDYGYTF | TGTGCCAGCTCCGGTGGAGGGGCAGGAATCGACTATGGCTACACCTTC